This T cell receptor (beta chain) was sequenced for a study of blood T cell repertoires in COVID-19. Study-level background: Acute-phase and convalescent COVID-19 samples originated in the United States, Italy and Spain.

The CDR3 consists of 14 residues. The junction had 7 bases not matched to a gene; V was cut back by 10 bases and J by 5 bases. CDR1 and CDR2 from the germline V gene are MDHEN and SYDVKM. Data came from immunoSEQ multiplex PCR; TCRdb stores just in-frame clones and leaves some out. The table records about 80,000 clones, 89% of them present only once. The rearrangement uses TRBV28 and TRBJ1-6; the match to TRBD1 covers 8 bases. This TCR was recovered from a man in his 70s with active or convalescent COVID-19. The sample consisted of peripheral blood. CDR3 sequence reads: CANSGQGDNSPLHF. DNA for the CDR3: TGTGCCAACTCCGGACAGGGCGATAATTCACCCCTCCACTTT.